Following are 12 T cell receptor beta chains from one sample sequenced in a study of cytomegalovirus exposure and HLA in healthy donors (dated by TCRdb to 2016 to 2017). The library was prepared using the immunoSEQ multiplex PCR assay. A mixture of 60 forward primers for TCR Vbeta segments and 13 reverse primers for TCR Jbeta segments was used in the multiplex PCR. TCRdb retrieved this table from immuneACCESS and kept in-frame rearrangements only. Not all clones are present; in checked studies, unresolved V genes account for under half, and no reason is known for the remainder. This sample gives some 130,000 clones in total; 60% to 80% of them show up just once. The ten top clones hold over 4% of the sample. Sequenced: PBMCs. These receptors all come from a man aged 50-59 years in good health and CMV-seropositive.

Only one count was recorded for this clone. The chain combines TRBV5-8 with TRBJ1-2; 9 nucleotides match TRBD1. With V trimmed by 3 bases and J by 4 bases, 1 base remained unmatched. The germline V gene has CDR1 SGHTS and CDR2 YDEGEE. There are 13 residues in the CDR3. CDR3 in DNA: TGTGCCAGCAGCTGGGACAGGGCCTATGGCTACACCTTC. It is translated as CASSWDRAYGYTF. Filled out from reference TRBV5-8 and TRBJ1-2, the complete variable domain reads EAGVTQSPTHLIKTRGQQATLRCSPISGHTSVYWYQQALGLGLQFLLWYDEGEERNRGNFPPRFSGRQFPNYSSELNVNALELEDSALYLCASSWDRAYGYTFGSGTRLTVV.

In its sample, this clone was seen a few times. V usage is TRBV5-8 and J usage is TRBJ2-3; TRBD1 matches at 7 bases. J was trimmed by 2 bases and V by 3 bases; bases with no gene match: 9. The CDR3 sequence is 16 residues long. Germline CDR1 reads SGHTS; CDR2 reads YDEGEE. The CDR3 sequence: CASSWGKGQITDTQYF. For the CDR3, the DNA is TGTGCCAGCAGCTGGGGGAAGGGACAGATCACAGATACGCAGTATTTT.

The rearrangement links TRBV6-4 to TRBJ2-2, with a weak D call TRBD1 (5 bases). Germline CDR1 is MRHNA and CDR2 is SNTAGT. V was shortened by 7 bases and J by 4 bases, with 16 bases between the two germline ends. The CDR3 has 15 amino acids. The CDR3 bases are TGTGCCAGCAAACGACAGCCGGTTGGCACCGGGGAGCTGTTTTTT. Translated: CASKRQPVGTGELFF.

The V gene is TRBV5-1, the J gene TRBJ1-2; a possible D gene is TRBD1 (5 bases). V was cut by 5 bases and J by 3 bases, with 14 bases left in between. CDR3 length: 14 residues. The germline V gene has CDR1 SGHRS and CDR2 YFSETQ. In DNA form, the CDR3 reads TGCGCCAGCAGGCCAGGGTCCAACTACTATGGCTACACCTTC. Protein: CASRPGSNYYGYTF.

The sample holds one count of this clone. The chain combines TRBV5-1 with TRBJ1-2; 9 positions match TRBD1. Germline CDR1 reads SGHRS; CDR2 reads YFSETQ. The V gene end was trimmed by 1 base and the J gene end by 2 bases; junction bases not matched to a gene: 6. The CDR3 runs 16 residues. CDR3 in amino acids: CASSLRYGQGNYGYTF. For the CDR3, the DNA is TGCGCCAGCAGCTTGAGATACGGACAGGGGAACTATGGCTACACCTTC.

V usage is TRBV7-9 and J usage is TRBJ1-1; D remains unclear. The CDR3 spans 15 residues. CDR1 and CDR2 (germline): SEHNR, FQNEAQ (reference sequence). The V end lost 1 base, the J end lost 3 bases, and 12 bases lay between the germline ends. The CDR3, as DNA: TGTGCCAGCAGCTTAGGAAGAGGTTGGGACACTGAAGCTTTCTTT. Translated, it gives CASSLGRGWDTEAFF.

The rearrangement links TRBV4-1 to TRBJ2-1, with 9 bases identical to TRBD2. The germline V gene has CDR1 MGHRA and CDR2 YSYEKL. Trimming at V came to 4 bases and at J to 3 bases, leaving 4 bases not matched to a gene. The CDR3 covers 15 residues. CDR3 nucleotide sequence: TGCGCCAGCAGCCCTCGAGCGGGGGGCTACAATGAGCAGTTCTTC. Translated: CASSPRAGGYNEQFF.

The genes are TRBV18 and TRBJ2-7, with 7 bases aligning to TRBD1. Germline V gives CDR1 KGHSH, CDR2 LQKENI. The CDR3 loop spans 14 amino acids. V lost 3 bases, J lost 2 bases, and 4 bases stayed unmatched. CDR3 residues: CASSPPTGTYEQYF. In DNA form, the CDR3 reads TGTGCCAGCTCACCCCCGACAGGGACCTACGAGCAGTACTTC.

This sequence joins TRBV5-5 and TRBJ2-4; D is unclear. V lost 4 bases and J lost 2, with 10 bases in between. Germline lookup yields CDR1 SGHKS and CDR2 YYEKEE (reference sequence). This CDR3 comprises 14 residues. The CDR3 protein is CASSPRQTKNIQYF. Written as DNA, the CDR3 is TGTGCCAGCAGCCCCCGACAAACCAAAAACATTCAGTACTTC.

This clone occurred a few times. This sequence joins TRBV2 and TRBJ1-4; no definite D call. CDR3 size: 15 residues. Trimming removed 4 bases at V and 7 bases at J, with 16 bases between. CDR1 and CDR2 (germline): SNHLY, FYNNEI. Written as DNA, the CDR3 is TGTGCCAGCAGTGCAAGCCGGTCGCCGGTTGAAAAACTGTTTTTT. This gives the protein CASSASRSPVEKLFF. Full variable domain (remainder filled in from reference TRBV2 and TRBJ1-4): EPEVTQTPSHQVTQMGQEVILRCVPISNHLYFYWYRQILGQKVEFLVSFYNNEISEKSEIFDDQFSVERPDGSNFTLKIRSTKLEDSAMYFCASSASRSPVEKLFFGSGTQLSVL.

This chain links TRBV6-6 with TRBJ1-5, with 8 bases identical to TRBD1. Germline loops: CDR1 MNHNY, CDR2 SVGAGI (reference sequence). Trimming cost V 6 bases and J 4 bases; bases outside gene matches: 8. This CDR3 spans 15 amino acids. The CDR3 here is CASSPRTGPNQPQHF. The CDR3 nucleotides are TGTGCCAGCAGCCCCCGGACAGGGCCAAATCAGCCCCAGCATTTT.

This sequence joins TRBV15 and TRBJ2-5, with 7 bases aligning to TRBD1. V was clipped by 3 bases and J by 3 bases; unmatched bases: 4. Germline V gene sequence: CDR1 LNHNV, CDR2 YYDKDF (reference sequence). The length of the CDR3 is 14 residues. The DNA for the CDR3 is TGTGCCACCAGCAGTCCAACAGGGGAAGAGACCCAGTACTTC. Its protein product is CATSSPTGEETQYF.